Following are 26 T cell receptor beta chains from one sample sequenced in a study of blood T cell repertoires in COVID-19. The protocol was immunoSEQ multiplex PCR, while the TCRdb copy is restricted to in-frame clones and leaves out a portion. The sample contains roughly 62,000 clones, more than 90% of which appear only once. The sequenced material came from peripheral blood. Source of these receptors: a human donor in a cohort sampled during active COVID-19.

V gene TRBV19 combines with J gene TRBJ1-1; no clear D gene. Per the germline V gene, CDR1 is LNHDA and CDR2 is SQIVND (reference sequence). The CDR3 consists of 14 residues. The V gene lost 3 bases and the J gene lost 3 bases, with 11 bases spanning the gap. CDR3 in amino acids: CASSIEHGDTEAFF. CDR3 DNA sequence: TGTGCCAGTAGTATTGAGCACGGGGACACTGAAGCTTTCTTT.

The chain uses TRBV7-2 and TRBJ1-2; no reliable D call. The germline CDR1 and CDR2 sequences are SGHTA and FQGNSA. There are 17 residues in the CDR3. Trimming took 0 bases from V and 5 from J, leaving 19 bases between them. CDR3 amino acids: CASSLAAGDSLGYGYTF. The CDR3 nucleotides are TGTGCCAGCAGCTTAGCGGCGGGAGACTCACTTGGGTATGGCTACACCTTC.

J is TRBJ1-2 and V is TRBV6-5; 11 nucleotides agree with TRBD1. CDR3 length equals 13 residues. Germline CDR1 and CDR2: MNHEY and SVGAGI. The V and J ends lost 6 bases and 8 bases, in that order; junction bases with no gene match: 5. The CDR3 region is CASSWTGGEGYTF. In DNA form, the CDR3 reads TGTGCCAGCAGCTGGACAGGGGGCGAGGGCTACACCTTC.

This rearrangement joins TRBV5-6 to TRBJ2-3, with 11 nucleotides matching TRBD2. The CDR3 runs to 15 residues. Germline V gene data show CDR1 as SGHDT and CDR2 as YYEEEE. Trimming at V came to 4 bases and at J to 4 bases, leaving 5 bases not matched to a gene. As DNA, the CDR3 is TGTGCCAGCAGCAATAGCGGGGGGGCCGCAGATACGCAGTATTTT. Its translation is CASSNSGGAADTQYF.

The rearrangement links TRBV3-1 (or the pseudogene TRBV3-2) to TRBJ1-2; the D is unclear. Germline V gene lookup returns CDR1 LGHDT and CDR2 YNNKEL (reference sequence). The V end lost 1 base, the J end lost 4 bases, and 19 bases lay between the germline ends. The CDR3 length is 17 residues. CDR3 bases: TGTGCCAGCAGCCAAGTGACGTGGGGAGGATTGTCCTATGGCTACACCTTC. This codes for CASSQVTWGGLSYGYTF.

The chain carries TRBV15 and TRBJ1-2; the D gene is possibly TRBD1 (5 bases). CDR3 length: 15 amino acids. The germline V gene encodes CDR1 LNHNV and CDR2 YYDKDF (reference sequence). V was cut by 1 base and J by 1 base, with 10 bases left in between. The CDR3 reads CATSRGGRSNYGYTF. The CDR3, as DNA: TGTGCCACCAGCAGAGGGGGCAGGAGTAACTATGGCTACACCTTC.

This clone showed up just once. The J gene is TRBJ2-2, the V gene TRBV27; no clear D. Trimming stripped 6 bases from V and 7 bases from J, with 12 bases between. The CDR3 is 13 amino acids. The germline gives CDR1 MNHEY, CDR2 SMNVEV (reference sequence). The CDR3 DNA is TGTGCCAGCAGAGAACAGATCGACGGGGAGCTGTTTTTT. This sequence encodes CASREQIDGELFF.

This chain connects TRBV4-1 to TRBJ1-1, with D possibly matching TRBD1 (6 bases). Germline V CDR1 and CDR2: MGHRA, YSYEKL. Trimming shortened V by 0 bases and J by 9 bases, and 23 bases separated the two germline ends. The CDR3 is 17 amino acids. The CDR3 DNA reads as TGCGCCAGCAGCCAAGATAGAGCAGGGGATTTCTCTCGGAAAGCTTTCTTT. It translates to CASSQDRAGDFSRKAFF.

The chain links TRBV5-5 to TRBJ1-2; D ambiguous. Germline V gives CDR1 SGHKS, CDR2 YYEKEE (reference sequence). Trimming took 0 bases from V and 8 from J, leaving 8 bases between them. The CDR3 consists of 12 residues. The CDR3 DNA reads TGTGCCAGCAGCTTGGTAGCGCAAGGCTACACCTTC. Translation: CASSLVAQGYTF. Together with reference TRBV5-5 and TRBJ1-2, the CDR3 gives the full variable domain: DAGVTQSPTHLIKTRGQQVTLRCSPISGHKSVSWYQQVLGQGPQFIFQYYEKEERGRGNFPDRFSARQFPNYSSELNVNALLLGDSALYLCASSLVAQGYTFGSGTRLTVV.

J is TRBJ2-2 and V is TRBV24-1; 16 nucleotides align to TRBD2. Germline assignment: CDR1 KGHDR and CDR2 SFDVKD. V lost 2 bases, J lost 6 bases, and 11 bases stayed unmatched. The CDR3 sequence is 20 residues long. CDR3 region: CATSDSGTSGGVVSSGELFF. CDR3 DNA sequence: TGTGCCACCAGTGATTCCGGGACTAGCGGGGGGGTGGTATCCTCCGGGGAGCTGTTTTTT.

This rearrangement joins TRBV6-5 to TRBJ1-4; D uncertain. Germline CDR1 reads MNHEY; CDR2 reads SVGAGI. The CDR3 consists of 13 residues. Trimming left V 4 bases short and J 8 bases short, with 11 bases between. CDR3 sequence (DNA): TGTGCCAGCAGTTGGGCGAGATGGGAAAAACTGTTTTTT. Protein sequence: CASSWARWEKLFF.

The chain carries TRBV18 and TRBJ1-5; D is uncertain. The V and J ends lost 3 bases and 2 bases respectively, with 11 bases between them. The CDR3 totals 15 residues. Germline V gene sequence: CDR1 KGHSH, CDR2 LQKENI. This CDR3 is CASSPVESGNQPQHF. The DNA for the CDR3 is TGTGCCAGCTCACCGGTCGAGAGTGGCAATCAGCCCCAGCATTTT.

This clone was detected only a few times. As DNA, the CDR3 is TGTGCCAGCAGCCTCGACAGGGATCAGCCCCAGCATTTT. Translating it yields CASSLDRDQPQHF. This rearrangement joins TRBV7-8 to TRBJ1-5; 7 bases are shared with TRBD1. CDR3 length: 13 amino acids. Per the germline V gene, CDR1 is SGHVS and CDR2 is FQNEAQ. Trimming at V came to 5 bases and at J to 5 bases, leaving 3 bases not matched to a gene. The variable domain in full, with the rest retrieved from reference TRBV7-8 and TRBJ1-5, is GAGVSQSPRYKVAKRGQDVALRCDPISGHVSLFWYQQALGQGPEFLTYFQNEAQLDKSGLPSDRFFAERPEGSVSTLKIQRTQQEDSAVYLCASSLDRDQPQHFGDGTRLSIL.

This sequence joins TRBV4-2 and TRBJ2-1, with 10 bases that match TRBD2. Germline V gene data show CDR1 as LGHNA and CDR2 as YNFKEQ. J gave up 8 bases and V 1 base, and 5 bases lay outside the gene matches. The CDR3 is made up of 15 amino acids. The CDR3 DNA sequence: TGTGCCAGCAGCCAAGTCCTAGCGGGAGTCGATGAGCAGTTCTTC. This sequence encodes CASSQVLAGVDEQFF.

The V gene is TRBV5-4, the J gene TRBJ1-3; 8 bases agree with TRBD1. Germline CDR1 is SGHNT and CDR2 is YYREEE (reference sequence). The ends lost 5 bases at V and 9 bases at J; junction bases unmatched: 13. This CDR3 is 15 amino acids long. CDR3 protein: CASRSGGFLYGTIYF. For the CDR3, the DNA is TGTGCCAGCAGGTCAGGGGGCTTTCTCTACGGCACCATATATTTT.

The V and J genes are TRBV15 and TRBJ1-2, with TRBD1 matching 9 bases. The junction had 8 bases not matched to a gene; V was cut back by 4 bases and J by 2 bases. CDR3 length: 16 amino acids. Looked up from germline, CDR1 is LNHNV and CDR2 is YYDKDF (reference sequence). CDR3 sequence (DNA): TGTGCCACCAGCAAATCTCCTACAGGGGGCAACTATGGCTACACCTTC. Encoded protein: CATSKSPTGGNYGYTF.

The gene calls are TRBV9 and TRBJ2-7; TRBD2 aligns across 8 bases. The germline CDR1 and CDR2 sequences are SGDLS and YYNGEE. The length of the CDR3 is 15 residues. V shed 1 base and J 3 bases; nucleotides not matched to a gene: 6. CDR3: CASSVSGSGYYEQYF. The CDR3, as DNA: TGTGCCAGCAGCGTAAGCGGGAGCGGCTACTACGAGCAGTACTTC. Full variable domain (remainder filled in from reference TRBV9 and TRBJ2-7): DSGVTQTPKHLITATGQRVTLRCSPRSGDLSVYWYQQSLDQGLQFLIQYYNGEERAKGNILERFSAQQFPDLHSELNLSSLELGDSALYFCASSVSGSGYYEQYFGPGTRLTVT.

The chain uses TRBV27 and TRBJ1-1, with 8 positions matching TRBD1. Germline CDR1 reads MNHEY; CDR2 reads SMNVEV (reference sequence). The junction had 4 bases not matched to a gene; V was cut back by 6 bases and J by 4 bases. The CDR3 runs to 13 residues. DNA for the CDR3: TGTGCCAGCAGCGAAACAGGGGGCACTGAAGCTTTCTTT. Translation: CASSETGGTEAFF.

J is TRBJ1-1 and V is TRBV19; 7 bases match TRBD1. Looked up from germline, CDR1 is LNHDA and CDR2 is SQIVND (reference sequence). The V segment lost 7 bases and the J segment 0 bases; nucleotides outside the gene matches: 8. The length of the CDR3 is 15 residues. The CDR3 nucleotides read TGTGCCAGTACCCAATTAGACAGGGTGAACACTGAAGCTTTCTTT. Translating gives CASTQLDRVNTEAFF.

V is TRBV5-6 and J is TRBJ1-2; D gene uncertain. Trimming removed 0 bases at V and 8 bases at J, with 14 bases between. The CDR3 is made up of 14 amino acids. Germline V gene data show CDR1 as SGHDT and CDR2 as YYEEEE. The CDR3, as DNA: TGTGCCAGCAGCTTGGCTCAACCCAGGATGGGCTACACCTTC. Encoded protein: CASSLAQPRMGYTF. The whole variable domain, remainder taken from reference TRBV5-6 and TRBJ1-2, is DAGVTQSPTHLIKTRGQQVTLRCSPKSGHDTVSWYQQALGQGPQFIFQYYEEEERQRGNFPDRFSGHQFPNYSSELNVNALLLGDSALYLCASSLAQPRMGYTFGSGTRLTVV.

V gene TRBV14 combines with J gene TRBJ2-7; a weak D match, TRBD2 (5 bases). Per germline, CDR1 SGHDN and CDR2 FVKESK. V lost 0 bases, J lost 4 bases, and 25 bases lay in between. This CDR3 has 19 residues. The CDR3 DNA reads TGTGCCAGCAGCCAAGATCAAGGGCAGGTTCATGTTCGGGGTTACGAGCAGTACTTC. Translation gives CASSQDQGQVHVRGYEQYF.

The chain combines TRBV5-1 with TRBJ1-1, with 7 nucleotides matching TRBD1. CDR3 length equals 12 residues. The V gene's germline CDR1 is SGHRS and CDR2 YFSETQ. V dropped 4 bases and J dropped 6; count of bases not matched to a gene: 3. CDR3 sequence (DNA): TGCGCCAGCAGCCAGCAGGGGGCTGAAGCTTTCTTT. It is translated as CASSQQGAEAFF.

This CDR3 reads CASSYYNTEAFF. CDR3 coding DNA: TGTGCCAGCAGTTACTATAACACTGAAGCTTTCTTT. The chain recombines TRBV28 with TRBJ1-1; D call uncertain. The CDR3 has 12 amino acids. Trimming took off 4 bases at V and 2 bases at J, with 5 bases between the two ends. Germline V CDR1 and CDR2: MDHEN, SYDVKM. The full variable domain, rest sourced from reference TRBV28 and TRBJ1-1, is DVKVTQSSRYLVKRTGEKVFLECVQDMDHENMFWYRQDPGLGLRLIYFSYDVKMKEKGDIPEGYSVSREKKERFSLILESASTNQTSMYLCASSYYNTEAFFGQGTRLTVV.

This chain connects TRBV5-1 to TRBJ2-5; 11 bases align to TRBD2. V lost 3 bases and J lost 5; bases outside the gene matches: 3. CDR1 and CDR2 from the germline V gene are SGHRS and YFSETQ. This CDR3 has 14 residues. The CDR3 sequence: CASSYSSGGETQYF. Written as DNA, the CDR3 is TGCGCCAGCAGCTATTCTAGCGGGGGGGAGACCCAGTACTTC.

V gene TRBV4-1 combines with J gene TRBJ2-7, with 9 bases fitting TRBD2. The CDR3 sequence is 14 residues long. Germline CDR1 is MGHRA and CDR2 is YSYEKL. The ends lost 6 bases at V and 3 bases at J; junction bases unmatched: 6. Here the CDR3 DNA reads TGCGCCAGCAGTGAGGCTAGCGGGAACTACGAGCAGTACTTC. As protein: CASSEASGNYEQYF.

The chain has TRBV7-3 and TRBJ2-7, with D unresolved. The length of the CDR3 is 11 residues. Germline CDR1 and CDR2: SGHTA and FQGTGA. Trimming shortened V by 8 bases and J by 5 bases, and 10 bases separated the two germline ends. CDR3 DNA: TGTGCCAGCTCGACTGGCAACGAGCAGTACTTC. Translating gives CASSTGNEQYF.